The next 8 T cell receptor beta chains were all read from a single sample in a study of blood T cell repertoires in COVID-19. This table comes from immunoSEQ multiplex PCR, and its TCRdb copy is limited to in-frame clones, with some not included. The table includes about 120,000 clones, roughly 80% detected once. Material for sequencing was peripheral blood. These receptor sequences come from a woman aged 60-75 years with acute or convalescent COVID-19.

CDR3 residues: CASTSDSNGYTF. The CDR3 bases are TGTGCCAGCACCTCAGACAGCAATGGCTACACCTTC. This rearrangement joins TRBV9 to TRBJ1-2, with D perhaps matching TRBD1 (5 bases). This CDR3 has 12 amino acids. The germline V gene has CDR1 SGDLS and CDR2 YYNGEE. The V end was cut by 6 bases, the J end by 6 bases, with 12 bases between.

This clone has a single count. This chain connects TRBV6-1 to TRBJ2-4; 7 nucleotides align to TRBD1. The CDR3 has 15 amino acids. With V trimmed by 1 base and J by 4 bases, 4 bases remained unmatched. CDR1 MNHNS and CDR2 SASEGT come from the germline V gene. The CDR3 is CASSEGRQGKNIQYF. In DNA, the CDR3 is TGTGCCAGCAGTGAAGGCCGACAGGGAAAAAACATTCAGTACTTC.

The chain combines TRBV5-1 with TRBJ2-3; possibly TRBD2 for D (6 bases). The CDR3 is 14 residues long. In germline, CDR1 is SGHRS, CDR2 YFSETQ. Trimming pared 3 bases from V and 2 bases from J, leaving 10 bases between. Here the CDR3 reads CASSSGLLTDTQYF. DNA of the CDR3: TGCGCCAGCAGCTCCGGACTACTCACAGATACGCAGTATTTT.

This clone showed up just a few times. V gene TRBV29-1 combines with J gene TRBJ2-2, with 8 bases identical to TRBD1. After removal of 4 bases from V and 3 bases from J, the junction contained 7 bases not matched to a gene. The CDR3 is made up of 15 amino acids. CDR1 is SQVTM and CDR2 is ANQGSEA in the germline V gene. The CDR3 DNA follows: TGCAGCGTTGTCCCGGACAGGGAATACACCGGGGAGCTGTTTTTT. Translation gives CSVVPDREYTGELFF.

V usage is TRBV19 and J usage is TRBJ2-3; 9 bases match TRBD2. There are 14 residues in the CDR3. Germline values: CDR1 LNHDA, CDR2 SQIVND (reference sequence). J lost 5 bases, V lost 5 bases, and 5 bases had no gene match. The CDR3 sequence is CASSRLAGRDTQYF. CDR3 DNA: TGTGCCAGTAGTCGCCTAGCGGGGAGAGATACGCAGTATTTT.

This clone was observed a few times. This chain connects TRBV4-3 to TRBJ1-2, with D perhaps TRBD1 (5 bases). This CDR3 is built from 14 residues. Trimming left V 3 bases short and J 8 bases short, with 16 bases between. The germline V gene has CDR1 LGHNA and CDR2 YSLEER. The DNA for the CDR3 is TGCGCCAGCAGCCAGGACTATGTCCGGGGGGGCTACACCTTC. Translation gives CASSQDYVRGGYTF.

V is TRBV3-1 (or the pseudogene TRBV3-2) and J is TRBJ2-7; 8 positions match TRBD1. The CDR3 has 15 residues. The germline V gene encodes CDR1 LGHDT and CDR2 YNNKEL (reference sequence). V shed 1 base and J 1 base; nucleotides not matched to a gene: 3. CDR3 bases: TGTGCCAGCAGCCAAGGGCAGGGGGCGTCCTACGAGCAGTACTTC. It specifies CASSQGQGASYEQYF.

The gene calls are TRBV5-6 and TRBJ1-3, with 8 bases fitting TRBD1. The CDR3 covers 17 residues. The germline V gene encodes CDR1 SGHDT and CDR2 YYEEEE. V was pared by 1 base and J by 3 bases, with 9 bases of the junction left unmatched. CDR3 sequence: CASSLLQGAGVGNTIYF. In nucleotides, the CDR3 is TGTGCCAGCAGCTTGTTGCAGGGGGCTGGTGTTGGAAACACCATATATTTT.